This TCR beta chain was sequenced during a study of cytomegalovirus exposure and HLA in healthy donors. Findings and caveats of the study: The study put about 180 TCR beta chains on its list as cytomegalovirus-associated. Fewer N-insertions (relative to the approximately 670-donor mean) were reportedly seen in an Asian-associated ancestry cluster in a later analysis. As a later analysis showed, a missense DCLRE1C variant was linked to trimming of TCR beta V- and J-genes. Another analysis was done later, and it associated approximately 15,000 TCR beta sequences with HLA alleles at 0.05 false discovery rate.

On this clone itself: What it binds is unknown.

Primers for the PCR totalled 60 Vbeta and 13 Jbeta. Repertoires were generated with immunoSEQ multiplex PCR, while TCRdb's copy carries only in-frame clones and drops some. The repertoire holds 150,000 to 200,000 clones, with about 88% as singletons. V gave up 6 bases and J gave up 7 bases; unmatched junction bases: 9. The CDR3 length is 14 residues. Germline V CDR1 and CDR2: ENHRY, SYGVKD. The chain is built from TRBV10-3 and TRBJ2-5, with 9 positions matching TRBD1. The sequenced material came from PBMCs. The sequence was obtained from a woman between 18 and 29 years old in good health and CMV-seronegative. The CDR3: CAISGTGSIGTQYF. The CDR3 region has the DNA TGTGCCATCAGCGGGACAGGGTCAATAGGGACCCAGTACTTC.